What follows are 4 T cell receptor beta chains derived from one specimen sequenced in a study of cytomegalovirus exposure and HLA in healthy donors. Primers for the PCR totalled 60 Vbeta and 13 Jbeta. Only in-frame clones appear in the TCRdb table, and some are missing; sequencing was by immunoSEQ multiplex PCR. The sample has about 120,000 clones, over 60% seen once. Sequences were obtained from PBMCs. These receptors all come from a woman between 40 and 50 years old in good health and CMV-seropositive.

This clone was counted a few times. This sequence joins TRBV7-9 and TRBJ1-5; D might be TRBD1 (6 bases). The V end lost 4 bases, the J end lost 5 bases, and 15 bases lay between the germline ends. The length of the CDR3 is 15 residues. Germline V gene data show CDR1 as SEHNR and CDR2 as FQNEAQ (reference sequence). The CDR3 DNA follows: TGTGCCAGCAGCTCTACAGGGCTCCAGGATCAGCCCCAGCATTTT. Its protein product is CASSSTGLQDQPQHF.

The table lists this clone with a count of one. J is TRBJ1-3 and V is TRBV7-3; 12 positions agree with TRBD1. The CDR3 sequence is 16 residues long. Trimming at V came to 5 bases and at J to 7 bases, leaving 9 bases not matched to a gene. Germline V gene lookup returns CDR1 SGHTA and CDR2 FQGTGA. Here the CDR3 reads CASSESGTGGLNTIYF. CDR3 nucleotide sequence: TGTGCCAGCAGCGAGTCCGGGACAGGGGGCCTTAACACCATATATTTT.

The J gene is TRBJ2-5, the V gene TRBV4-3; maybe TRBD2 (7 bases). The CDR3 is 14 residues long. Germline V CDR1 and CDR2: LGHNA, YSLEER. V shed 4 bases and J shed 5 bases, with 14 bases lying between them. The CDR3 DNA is TGCGCCAGCAGCCTACAACAGGGAGGGGAGACCCAGTACTTC. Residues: CASSLQQGGETQYF.

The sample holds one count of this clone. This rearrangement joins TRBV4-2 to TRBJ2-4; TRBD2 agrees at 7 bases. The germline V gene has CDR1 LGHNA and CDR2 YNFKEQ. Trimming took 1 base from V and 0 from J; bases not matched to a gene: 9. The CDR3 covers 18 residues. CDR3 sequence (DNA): TGTGCCAGCAGCCAAGGGAGGTCCAGCGGGATAGCCAAAAACATTCAGTACTTC. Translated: CASSQGRSSGIAKNIQYF.